Reported below is one TCR beta chain. It lacks a known antigen. No base-level quality is on record; no much larger clone is a single base apart. These data come from a study of CD8 T cells in Susac syndrome (dated by TCRdb to between 2018 and 2020). Broadly, across the study: Whether CD8+ T cell activation and differentiation in Susac syndrome was antigen driven was tested using repertoire sequencing. The study compared CD8+ T cell repertoire clonality among over 9 healthy donors, 14 Susac syndrome patients and approximately 16 multiple sclerosis patients.

The investigation overall reported the following: The number of individuals in the TCR sequencing and HLA analysis was recognized as being relatively small.

Reading the germline V gene (reference sequence) gives CDR1 LNHDA and CDR2 SQIVND. Trimming takes 4 bases off V and 0 bases off J; junction bases not matched to a gene: 11. Inclusive of the bounding cysteine and phenylalanine, the CDR3 is 18 residues long. Just CDR3 DNA is preserved here, 54 bases in frame from base 1. RNA was extracted with the RNeasy kit and roughly 0.45 to 1 ug was reverse transcribed using random hexamers. The immunoSEQ multiplex PCR assay, which covers 54 Vbeta and 13 Jbeta segments, was used to amplify TCR beta CDR3 regions. PCR amplification bias was corrected using a synthetic template baseline for primer optimization and computational correction. For the original study's pipeline: Reads were annotated to V, D and J genes according to IMGT and were analyzed with immunoSEQ Analyzer, with only productive sequences retained. Clonality was calculated as one minus the Shannon entropy normalized by log2 of the number of productive unique sequences. For each patient and control, public and private clones were evaluated within the 100 most prevalent clones. Clones were defined as Susac-specific when absent from the healthy and MS cohorts, from roughly 1,100 published viral clones and from other ImmuneACCESS disease sequences. The raw public data were reprocessed by TCRdb itself: fastp quality trimming at Q25, MiXCR clonotype calling, in-frame beta chains only. Rows matching on CDR3 protein sequence are summarized as one entry with the most common DNA and genes. TCRdb, rather than the study authors, made the V and J calls. The sample table holds about 300,000 distinct CDR3 sequences, of which 80% to 90% were seen once. The leading ten clones occupy around 0.12% of the sample.

High-throughput TCR beta sequencing profiled peripheral blood CD8+ and CD4+ T cells from healthy donors, Susac syndrome patients and multiple sclerosis patients. Treatment-naive patients with stable or active relapsing-remitting disease fulfilling revised McDonald criteria were used as multiple sclerosis controls. Bulk CD8+ and CD4+ T cells were purified by magnetic negative isolation, while CD8+ TEMRA cells were enriched using FACS. Blood was collected in EDTA tubes and processed within 24 hours, with PBMCs isolated through density gradient centrifugation. PBMCs intended for TCR sequencing were frozen in liquid nitrogen and were later thawed in a 37 degrees C water bath. A purity of at least 90% was achieved for sorted or isolated CD4+, CD8+ and CD8+ TEMRA cells.

The sample consisted of CD8+ T cells from PBMCs. This chain joins TRBV19 to TRBJ2-7, and TRBD2 aligns with 11 junction nucleotides. The receptor's source is a human donor with multiple sclerosis. The CDR3 reads CASSTLTSGTLTSYEQYF. The base sequence is TGTGCCAGTAGTACGTTGACTAGCGGGACATTAACCTCCTACGAGCAGTACTTC.